The 25 T cell receptor beta chains below all came from one sample that was sequenced in a study of blood T cell repertoires in COVID-19. Produced via immunoSEQ multiplex PCR; TCRdb's table is partial and in-frame only. The data show about 90,000 clones, about 81% seen once. The sequencing sample was made of peripheral blood. These receptors all come from a human donor in a cohort sampled during active COVID-19.

This chain links TRBV18 with TRBJ1-6, with 7 bases fitting TRBD1. J gave up 0 bases and V 5 bases, and 7 bases lay outside the gene matches. Germline V lookup: CDR1 KGHSH, CDR2 LQKENI. The CDR3 runs 17 residues. The CDR3 reads CASSSTGASSYNSPLHF. The CDR3 nucleotides are TGTGCCAGCTCATCAACAGGGGCTAGCTCCTATAATTCACCCCTCCACTTT.

This rearrangement joins TRBV7-9 to TRBJ2-1, with TRBD2 identical over 7 bases. CDR3 length equals 16 residues. J lost 5 bases, V lost 5 bases, and 12 bases had no gene match. CDR1 and CDR2 from the germline V gene are SEHNR and FQNEAQ (reference sequence). CDR3 sequence: CASSPQGGGVHNEQFF. The CDR3 nucleotides read TGTGCCAGCAGCCCCCAGGGTGGGGGGGTCCACAATGAGCAGTTCTTC.

This clone was observed a handful of times. CDR3 sequence reads: CASSVDMGALAPGELFF. The DNA for the CDR3 is TGTGCCAGCAGCGTAGACATGGGGGCGCTGGCCCCCGGGGAGCTGTTTTTT. This chain connects TRBV9 to TRBJ2-2; TRBD1 is a possible D gene (6 bases). This CDR3 has 17 residues. Trimming took 0 bases from V and 6 from J, leaving 18 bases between them. The V gene's germline CDR1 is SGDLS and CDR2 YYNGEE.

The genes are TRBV7-8 and TRBJ1-2, with 9 bases identical to TRBD1. CDR3 length equals 15 residues. The V segment lost 1 base and the J segment 3 bases; nucleotides outside the gene matches: 3. Germline V lookup: CDR1 SGHVS, CDR2 FQNEAQ. This CDR3 reads CASSLGTGADYGYTF. The CDR3, as DNA: TGTGCCAGCAGCTTAGGGACAGGGGCAGACTATGGCTACACCTTC.

The chain has TRBV7-2 and TRBJ2-1; 9 bases map to TRBD2. Germline assignment: CDR1 SGHTA and CDR2 FQGNSA. The CDR3 extends over 16 amino acids. The J segment lost 2 bases and the V segment lost 2 bases, leaving 4 bases of the junction unmatched. This chain's CDR3 is CASSLWLAGTYNEQFF. CDR3 DNA sequence: TGTGCCAGCAGCTTATGGCTAGCGGGGACCTACAATGAGCAGTTCTTC. The full variable domain, with the rest looked up from reference TRBV7-2 and TRBJ2-1, is GAGVSQSPSNKVTEKGKDVELRCDPISGHTALYWYRQSLGQGLEFLIYFQGNSAPDKSGLPSDRFSAERTGGSVSTLTIQRTQQEDSAVYLCASSLWLAGTYNEQFFGPGTRLTVL.

This chain connects TRBV19 to TRBJ1-4, with D perhaps matching TRBD1 (6 bases). CDR3 length: 13 residues. CDR1 and CDR2 from the germline V gene are LNHDA and SQIVND (reference sequence). Trimming took off 5 bases at V and 6 bases at J, with 10 bases between the two ends. CDR3 in amino acids: CASSLRTDEKLFF. The CDR3 nucleotides read TGTGCCAGTAGTCTCCGGACAGATGAAAAACTGTTTTTT. The full variable domain, with the rest looked up from reference TRBV19 and TRBJ1-4, is DGGITQSPKYLFRKEGQNVTLSCEQNLNHDAMYWYRQDPGQGLRLIYYSQIVNDFQKGDIAEGYSVSREKKESFPLTVTSAQKNPTAFYLCASSLRTDEKLFFGSGTQLSVL.

The J gene is TRBJ2-2, the V gene TRBV7-3; 8 nucleotides match TRBD2. This CDR3 contains 16 residues. V dropped 1 base and J dropped 2; count of bases not matched to a gene: 3. The germline V gene has CDR1 SGHTA and CDR2 FQGTGA. CDR3 bases: TGTGCCAGCAGCTTAAGCGGGGGGTCAAACACCGGGGAGCTGTTTTTT. Translating it yields CASSLSGGSNTGELFF.

The rearrangement uses TRBV19 and TRBJ2-7, with D perhaps TRBD1 (6 bases). Between the trimmed V and J ends, which lost 3 bases and 3 bases, there was a span of 15 bases. CDR3 length: 15 residues. CDR1 LNHDA and CDR2 SQIVND come from the germline V gene (reference sequence). In DNA form, the CDR3 reads TGTGCCAGTAGTATTTCCCAACAGGGAAACTACGAGCAGTACTTC. This gives the protein CASSISQQGNYEQYF.

The chain is built from TRBV5-6 and TRBJ2-5, with D possibly TRBD1 on 6 matching bases. Germline V gene lookup returns CDR1 SGHDT and CDR2 YYEEEE. V shed 0 bases and J shed 2 bases, with 17 bases lying between them. The CDR3 is made up of 17 amino acids. In nucleotides, the CDR3 is TGTGCCAGCAGCTTGGGGGGACATTTAAACGGACAAGAGACCCAGTACTTC. Translated, it gives CASSLGGHLNGQETQYF. The full variable domain, in which reference TRBV5-6 and TRBJ2-5 provide the parts outside the CDR3, is DAGVTQSPTHLIKTRGQQVTLRCSPKSGHDTVSWYQQALGQGPQFIFQYYEEEERQRGNFPDRFSGHQFPNYSSELNVNALLLGDSALYLCASSLGGHLNGQETQYFGPGTRLLVL.

V is TRBV2 and J is TRBJ1-1, with a possible D match to TRBD1 (6 bases). The CDR3 is 14 amino acids. Deletions cut 7 bases from V and 3 bases from J, with 15 bases between. Per the germline V gene, CDR1 is SNHLY and CDR2 is FYNNEI. The CDR3 region has the DNA TGTGCCAGCACCCAAACAGGGCTCCACACTGAAGCTTTCTTT. It is translated as CASTQTGLHTEAFF.

The chain carries TRBV30 and TRBJ2-2; tentative D call: TRBD1 (5 bases). The V end lost 4 bases, the J end lost 6 bases, and 15 bases lay between the germline ends. The CDR3 totals 14 residues. The germline gives CDR1 GTSNPN, CDR2 SVGIG (reference sequence). The CDR3 DNA reads as TGTGCCTGGACCCTTGGGGCCGGACCCGGGGAGCTGTTTTTT. This sequence encodes CAWTLGAGPGELFF.

In this sample, this clone turned up once. The gene calls are TRBV15 and TRBJ1-1; 10 nucleotides match TRBD1. V trimming: 3 bases; J trimming: 2 bases; junction bases outside the gene matches: 3. CDR1 and CDR2 (germline): LNHNV, YYDKDF (reference sequence). CDR3 size: 15 residues. The DNA of the CDR3 is TGTGCCACCAGCAGCAGACAGGGGGCTAACACTGAAGCTTTCTTT. Translated, it gives CATSSRQGANTEAFF. Combining the CDR3 with reference TRBV15 and TRBJ1-1 gives the whole variable domain DAMVIQNPRYQVTQFGKPVTLSCSQTLNHNVMYWYQQKSSQAPKLLFHYYDKDFNNEADTPDNFQSRRPNTSFCFLDIRSPGLGDTAMYLCATSSRQGANTEAFFGQGTRLTVV.

This chain uses TRBV3-1 (or the pseudogene TRBV3-2) with TRBJ2-1; D is perhaps TRBD2 (6 bases). This CDR3 comprises 13 residues. Deletions cut 4 bases from V and 8 bases from J, with 12 bases between. The V gene's germline CDR1 is LGHDT and CDR2 YNNKEL (reference sequence). The CDR3 here is CASSRRGGHEQFF. The CDR3 nucleotides are TGTGCCAGCAGCCGCAGAGGAGGGCATGAGCAGTTCTTC.

The chain employs TRBV2 and TRBJ1-2; maybe TRBD1 (6 bases). Germline CDR1 is SNHLY and CDR2 is FYNNEI. V was trimmed by 7 bases and J by 10 bases, leaving 16 bases between them. The CDR3 spans 12 residues. Here the CDR3 DNA reads TGTGCCAGCAAGAACCGGGACAAGGTCTACACCTTC. It yields the protein CASKNRDKVYTF.

The CDR3: CASSPMQGGNEKLFF. The CDR3 DNA follows: TGCGCCAGCAGCCCAATGCAGGGGGGTAATGAAAAACTGTTTTTT. V and J are TRBV5-1 and TRBJ1-4, with 7 bases fitting TRBD1. The V segment lost 4 bases and the J segment 4 bases; nucleotides outside the gene matches: 7. Germline loops: CDR1 SGHRS, CDR2 YFSETQ. CDR3 length: 15 residues. The entire variable domain, with the rest obtained from reference TRBV5-1 and TRBJ1-4, is as follows: KAGVTQTPRYLIKTRGQQVTLSCSPISGHRSVSWYQQTPGQGLQFLFEYFSETQRNKGNFPGRFSGRQFSNSRSEMNVSTLELGDSALYLCASSPMQGGNEKLFFGSGTQLSVL.

This clone was detected only once. The gene calls are TRBV4-3 and TRBJ1-6, with TRBD1 matching over 8 bases. Per the germline V gene, CDR1 is LGHNA and CDR2 is YSLEER. CDR3 length: 18 amino acids. The junction had 9 bases not matched to a gene; V was cut back by 0 bases and J by 5 bases. The CDR3 loop reads CASSQERQGPKNNSPLHF. The CDR3 bases are TGCGCCAGCAGCCAAGAGAGACAGGGGCCGAAGAATAATTCACCCCTCCACTTT.

The CDR3 loop reads CAVSGGRGYGYTF. The CDR3, as DNA: TGTGCCGTCTCGGGGGGGCGCGGCTATGGCTACACCTTC. The chain uses TRBV7-6 and TRBJ1-2; possibly TRBD1 for D (6 bases). This CDR3 is 13 amino acids long. The V gene's germline CDR1 is SGHVS and CDR2 FNYEAQ. The ends were cut back, 11 bases at V and 4 bases at J, with 17 bases in the middle.

This sequence joins TRBV19 and TRBJ1-1; D is possibly TRBD1 (6 bases). CDR3 size: 16 residues. Trimming cost V 2 bases and J 0 bases, with 13 bases left between them. Looked up from germline, CDR1 is LNHDA and CDR2 is SQIVND (reference sequence). Written as DNA, the CDR3 is TGTGCCAGTAGTATAATTTTGGACAGAATGAACACTGAAGCTTTCTTT. Encoded protein: CASSIILDRMNTEAFF.

This clone came up once. The genes are TRBV28 and TRBJ2-3; D possibly corresponds to TRBD1 (5 bases). Germline V gene data show CDR1 as MDHEN and CDR2 as SYDVKM. Trimming removed 10 bases at V and 6 bases at J, with 20 bases between. The CDR3 is 14 amino acids. The CDR3 protein is CAILRGRAWDTQYF. The DNA of the CDR3 is TGTGCCATCCTAAGGGGCAGGGCGTGGGATACGCAGTATTTT.

This sequence joins TRBV5-1 and TRBJ2-3, with D unresolved. CDR3 size: 14 residues. The V gene lost 0 bases and the J gene lost 0 bases, with 5 bases spanning the gap. Germline V CDR1 and CDR2: SGHRS, YFSETQ. The chain's CDR3 is CASSLVPSTDTQYF. In DNA form, the CDR3 reads TGCGCCAGCAGCTTGGTTCCTAGCACAGATACGCAGTATTTT.

The rearrangement uses TRBV5-1 and TRBJ1-1, with 9 bases matching TRBD1. Germline CDR1 SGHRS, CDR2 YFSETQ. Unmatched junction bases numbered 6, after V lost 4 bases and J lost 8 bases. The CDR3 runs to 13 residues. The CDR3 region is CASSRGQGKEAFF. Here the CDR3 DNA reads TGCGCCAGCAGCCGGGGACAGGGTAAGGAAGCTTTCTTT.

The table lists this clone with a count of one. The chain is built from TRBV5-5 and TRBJ1-5; D unresolved. V was clipped by 3 bases and J by 4 bases, with 11 bases between them. Looked up from germline, CDR1 is SGHKS and CDR2 is YYEKEE (reference sequence). This CDR3 has 14 residues. DNA for the CDR3: TGTGCCAGCAGCTCCGGGTTACAAAATCAGCCCCAGCATTTT. Its translation is CASSSGLQNQPQHF.

The rearrangement uses TRBV9 and TRBJ2-4, with TRBD1 identical over 8 bases. The CDR3 runs to 14 residues. The V segment lost 4 bases and the J segment 7 bases; nucleotides outside the gene matches: 7. Germline-derived CDR1 and CDR2 are SGDLS and YYNGEE. The CDR3 here is CASSPRGQANIQYF. The CDR3 bases are TGTGCCAGCAGCCCCAGGGGGCAGGCGAACATTCAGTACTTC.

This clone was seen only a few times. V is TRBV5-1 and J is TRBJ2-7, with TRBD2 identical over 8 bases. The J segment lost 0 bases and the V segment lost 4 bases, leaving 6 bases of the junction unmatched. The CDR3 contains 15 residues. Germline CDR1 reads SGHRS; CDR2 reads YFSETQ. The CDR3 DNA reads TGCGCCAGCAGCGGGGCCGGGACTAGCTCCTACGAGCAGTACTTC. It is translated as CASSGAGTSSYEQYF.

The rearrangement joins TRBV11-2 to TRBJ1-2; 7 nucleotides match TRBD1. Trimming took 3 bases from V and 3 from J; bases not matched to a gene: 4. CDR3 length equals 14 residues. The germline V gene has CDR1 SGHAT and CDR2 FQNNGV. DNA of the CDR3: TGTGCCAGCAGCTTTGGACAGGACTACTATGGCTACACCTTC. As protein: CASSFGQDYYGYTF.